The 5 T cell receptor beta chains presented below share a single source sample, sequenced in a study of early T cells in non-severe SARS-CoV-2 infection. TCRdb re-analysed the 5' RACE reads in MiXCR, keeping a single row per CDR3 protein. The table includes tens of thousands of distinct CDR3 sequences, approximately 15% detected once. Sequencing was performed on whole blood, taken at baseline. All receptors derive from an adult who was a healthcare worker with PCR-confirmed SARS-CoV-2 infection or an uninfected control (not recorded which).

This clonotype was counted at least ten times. CDR3 loop: CSASGHLELFF. The CDR3 DNA reads TGCAGCGCCAGTGGACACCTTGAGTTGTTTTTT. The chain uses TRBV29-1 and TRBJ2-2; possible D gene TRBD1, 5 bases. V lost 7 bases to trimming and J lost 15 bases, with 18 bases between them. Germline-derived CDR1 and CDR2 are SQVTM and ANQGSEA. The CDR3 is 11 residues long.

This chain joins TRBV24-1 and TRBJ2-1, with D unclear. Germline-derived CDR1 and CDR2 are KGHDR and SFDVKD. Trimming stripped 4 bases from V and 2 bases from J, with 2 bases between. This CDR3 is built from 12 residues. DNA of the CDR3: TGTGCCACCAGTGACCCCTACAATGAGCAGTTCTTC. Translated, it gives CATSDPYNEQFF.

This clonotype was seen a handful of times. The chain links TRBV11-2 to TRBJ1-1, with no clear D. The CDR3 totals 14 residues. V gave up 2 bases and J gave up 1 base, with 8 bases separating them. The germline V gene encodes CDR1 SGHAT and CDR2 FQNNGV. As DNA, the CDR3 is TGTGCCAGCAGCTTACTGGGCAGGAACACTGAAGCTTTCTTT. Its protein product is CASSLLGRNTEAFF.

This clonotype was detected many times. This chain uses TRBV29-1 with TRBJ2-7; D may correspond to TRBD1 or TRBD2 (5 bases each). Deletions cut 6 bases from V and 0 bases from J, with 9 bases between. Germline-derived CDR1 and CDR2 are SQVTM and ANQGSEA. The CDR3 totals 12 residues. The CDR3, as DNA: TGCAGCGTCCCGGGACCCTCCTACGAGCAGTACTTC. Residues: CSVPGPSYEQYF.

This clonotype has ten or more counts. This CDR3 reads CASSLVTSGRVGQETQYF. The CDR3 nucleotides read TGCGCCAGCAGCTTGGTTACTAGCGGGAGAGTGGGGCAAGAGACCCAGTACTTC. The genes are TRBV5-1 and TRBJ2-5; 11 positions match TRBD2. CDR3 length equals 18 residues. V was pared by 0 bases and J by 2 bases, with 9 bases of the junction left unmatched. Germline CDR1 reads SGHRS; CDR2 reads YFSETQ. Combining the CDR3 with reference TRBV5-1 and TRBJ2-5 gives the whole variable domain KAGVTQTPRYLIKTRGQQVTLSCSPISGHRSVSWYQQTPGQGLQFLFEYFSETQRNKGNFPGRFSGRQFSNSRSEMNVSTLELGDSALYLCASSLVTSGRVGQETQYFGPGTRLLVL.